The clone carrying this T cell receptor beta chain was counted between two and nine times. Its antigen is undetermined. The sample belongs to a study of tumor-infiltrating lymphocytes in localized non-small cell lung cancer. Study background: Some samples were collected after neoadjuvant chemotherapy; smokers, never-smokers and several histologies were included. Resected tumor was paired with non-adjacent uninvolved lung from the same patient. Points from the study as a whole: Recurrence-free survival showed no association with tumor T-cell fraction.

The CDR3 length is 14 residues. Germline CDR1 reads SQVTM; CDR2 reads ANQGSEA. With V trimmed by 4 bases and J by 4 bases, 2 bases remained unmatched. Here immunoSEQ multiplex PCR was the method, and the copy in TCRdb shows in-frame clones only, minus some. This table holds about 16,000 clones, approximately 72% found once. The receptor was isolated from a human donor with non-small cell lung cancer. The chain uses TRBV29-1 and TRBJ1-5, with 12 positions matching TRBD1. Sequencing input: lung tumor tissue. Written as DNA, the CDR3 is TGCAGCGTTGGGGACAGGGGGCAGAATCAGCCCCAGCATTTT. Protein product: CSVGDRGQNQPQHF.